These 12 T cell receptor beta chains originate from one sample sequenced in a study of blood T cell repertoires in COVID-19. Data came from immunoSEQ multiplex PCR; TCRdb stores just in-frame clones and leaves some out. Of approximately 150,000 clones in the sample, roughly 78% were seen once. The sample taken for sequencing was peripheral blood. The source is a human donor with acute or convalescent COVID-19. The donor label of this sample is uncertain.

In this sample, this clone turned up a few times. This sequence joins TRBV5-1 and TRBJ2-5, with 8 bases fitting TRBD2. Germline-derived CDR1 and CDR2 are SGHRS and YFSETQ. V dropped 1 base and J dropped 2; count of bases not matched to a gene: 7. The length of the CDR3 is 16 residues. This chain's CDR3 is CASSLTAGGLQETQYF. Written as DNA, the CDR3 is TGCGCCAGCAGCTTGACTGCGGGGGGCCTACAAGAGACCCAGTACTTC.

CDR3: CASKGGGFYEQYF. CDR3 DNA sequence: TGTGCCAGCAAGGGCGGGGGCTTCTACGAGCAGTACTTC. The chain combines TRBV6-5 with TRBJ2-7, with D perhaps TRBD2 (7 bases). From germline, CDR1 is MNHEY and CDR2 SVGAGI. The CDR3 runs 13 residues. With 7 bases removed from V and 3 bases from J, the gap between germline ends came to 13 bases.

The CDR3 sequence is CAISEGKGLAGTGELFF. CDR3 coding DNA: TGTGCCATCAGTGAGGGAAAGGGACTAGCGGGCACCGGGGAGCTGTTTTTT. V is TRBV10-3 and J is TRBJ2-2; the match to TRBD2 covers 12 bases. The CDR3 runs 17 residues. J gave up 4 bases and V 2 bases, and 5 bases lay outside the gene matches. CDR1 and CDR2 from the germline V gene are ENHRY and SYGVKD.

V usage is TRBV4-2 and J usage is TRBJ1-6, with D hard to call. The V end lost 2 bases, the J end lost 7 bases, and 9 bases lay between the germline ends. The CDR3 is made up of 14 amino acids. In germline, CDR1 is LGHNA, CDR2 YNFKEQ. The CDR3 region is CASSQPGSNSPLHF. CDR3 coding DNA: TGTGCCAGCAGCCAACCGGGGTCAAATTCACCCCTCCACTTT.

The chain links TRBV7-9 to TRBJ1-1; possibly TRBD1 for D (6 bases). Germline V CDR1 and CDR2: SEHNR, FQNEAQ (reference sequence). The CDR3 length is 13 residues. The germline V and J ends were trimmed by 5 bases and 3 bases, with 10 bases remaining between them. The CDR3 loop reads CASSLRGDTEAFF. The CDR3 DNA is TGTGCCAGCAGCCTCAGGGGTGACACTGAAGCTTTCTTT.

The genes are TRBV5-4 and TRBJ1-2, with D unresolved. Trimming took 4 bases from V and 4 from J, leaving 20 bases between them. Germline V gene lookup returns CDR1 SGHNT and CDR2 YYREEE (reference sequence). The CDR3 totals 16 residues. The CDR3: CASSPSILNRRYGYTF. The CDR3 nucleotides are TGTGCCAGCAGCCCCTCCATCCTAAATCGCCGCTATGGCTACACCTTC.

The chain recombines TRBV4-3 with TRBJ2-2, with 9 bases lining up with TRBD1. CDR1 is LGHNA and CDR2 is YSLEER in the germline V gene. CDR3 length: 16 residues. The V gene end was trimmed by 0 bases and the J gene end by 7 bases; junction bases not matched to a gene: 6. The CDR3 nucleotides read TGCGCCAGCAGCCAAGATCGTCGACAGGGGGTCGGGGAGCTGTTTTTT. It codes for CASSQDRRQGVGELFF.

The chain employs TRBV6-4 and TRBJ1-5; D is uncertain. The germline gives CDR1 MRHNA, CDR2 SNTAGT. The CDR3 is 13 amino acids. V lost 9 bases, J lost 0 bases, and 9 bases lay in between. In DNA, the CDR3 is TGTGCCAGTTCCCTTAATAGCAATCAGCCCCAGCATTTT. This codes for CASSLNSNQPQHF.

The chain combines TRBV15 with TRBJ1-6; the D is unclear. Germline V gene data show CDR1 as LNHNV and CDR2 as YYDKDF (reference sequence). Trimming pared 0 bases from V and 14 bases from J, leaving 11 bases between. CDR3 size: 13 residues. The CDR3 region is CATSRESQRALHF. CDR3 sequence (DNA): TGTGCCACCAGCAGAGAATCTCAGCGGGCCCTCCACTTT.

The V gene is TRBV7-9, the J gene TRBJ2-5; TRBD2 agrees at 11 bases. There are 15 residues in the CDR3. V shed 3 bases and J 2 bases; nucleotides not matched to a gene: 2. Germline CDR1 and CDR2: SEHNR and FQNEAQ (reference sequence). The CDR3 nucleotides read TGTGCCAGCAGCTTGATAGCGGGGGGGCAAGAGACCCAGTACTTC. This sequence encodes CASSLIAGGQETQYF.

The gene calls are TRBV9 and TRBJ1-4, with D tentatively TRBD1 (5 bases). This CDR3 has 16 residues. Germline V gene sequence: CDR1 SGDLS, CDR2 YYNGEE. V lost 3 bases and J lost 5, with 17 bases in between. CDR3 DNA sequence: TGTGCCAGCAGCGGCCAGGGATTAGGGGTCAATGAAAAACTGTTTTTT. The encoded protein is CASSGQGLGVNEKLFF.

This clone was seen just once. This chain links TRBV7-3 with TRBJ2-3; possible D gene TRBD2, 5 bases. V dropped 1 base and J dropped 3 bases, with 11 bases sitting between them. CDR1 and CDR2 from the germline V gene are SGHTA and FQGTGA. This CDR3 is 15 amino acids long. CDR3 nucleotide sequence: TGTGCCAGCAGCTTAAGCGGGCCGGGTACAGATACGCAGTATTTT. It encodes CASSLSGPGTDTQYF.